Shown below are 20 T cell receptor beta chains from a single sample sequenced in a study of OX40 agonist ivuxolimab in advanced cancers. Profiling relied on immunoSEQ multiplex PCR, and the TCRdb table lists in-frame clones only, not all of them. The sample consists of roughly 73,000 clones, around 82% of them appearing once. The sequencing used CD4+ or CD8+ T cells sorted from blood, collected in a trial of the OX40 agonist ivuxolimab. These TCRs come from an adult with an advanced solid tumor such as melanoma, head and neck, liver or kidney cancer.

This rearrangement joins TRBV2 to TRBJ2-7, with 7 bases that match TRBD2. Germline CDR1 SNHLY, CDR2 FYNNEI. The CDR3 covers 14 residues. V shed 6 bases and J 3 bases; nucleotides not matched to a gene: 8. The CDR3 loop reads CASRLAAQGYEQYF. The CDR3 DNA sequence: TGTGCCAGCAGGCTAGCGGCCCAGGGCTACGAGCAGTACTTC.

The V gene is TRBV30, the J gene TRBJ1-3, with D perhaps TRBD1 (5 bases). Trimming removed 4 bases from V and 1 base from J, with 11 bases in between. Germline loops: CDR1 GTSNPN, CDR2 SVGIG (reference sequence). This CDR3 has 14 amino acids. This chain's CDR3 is CAWKLGASGNTIYF. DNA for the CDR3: TGTGCCTGGAAGCTAGGGGCATCTGGAAACACCATATATTTT.

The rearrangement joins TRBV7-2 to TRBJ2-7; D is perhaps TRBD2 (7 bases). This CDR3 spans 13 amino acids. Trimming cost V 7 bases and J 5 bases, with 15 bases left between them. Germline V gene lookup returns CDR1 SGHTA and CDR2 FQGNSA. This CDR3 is CASKIAGAHEQYF. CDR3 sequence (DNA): TGTGCCAGCAAGATCGCGGGGGCTCACGAGCAGTACTTC. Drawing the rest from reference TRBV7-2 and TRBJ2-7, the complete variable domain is GAGVSQSPSNKVTEKGKDVELRCDPISGHTALYWYRQSLGQGLEFLIYFQGNSAPDKSGLPSDRFSAERTGGSVSTLTIQRTQQEDSAVYLCASKIAGAHEQYFGPGTRLTVT.

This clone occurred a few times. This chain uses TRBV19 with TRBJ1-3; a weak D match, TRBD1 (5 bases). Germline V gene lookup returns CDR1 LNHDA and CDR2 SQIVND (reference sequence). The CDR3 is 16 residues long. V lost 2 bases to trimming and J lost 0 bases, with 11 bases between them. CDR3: CASSIRTSISGNTIYF. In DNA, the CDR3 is TGTGCCAGTAGTATACGGACATCTATCTCTGGAAACACCATATATTTT.

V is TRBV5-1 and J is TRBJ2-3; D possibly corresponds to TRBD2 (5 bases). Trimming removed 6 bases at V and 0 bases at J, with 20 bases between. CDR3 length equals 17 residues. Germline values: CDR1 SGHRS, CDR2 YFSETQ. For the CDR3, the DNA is TGCGCCAGCAAAAGGAGGCTTTCGGAAGCTAGCACAGATACGCAGTATTTT. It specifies CASKRRLSEASTDTQYF.

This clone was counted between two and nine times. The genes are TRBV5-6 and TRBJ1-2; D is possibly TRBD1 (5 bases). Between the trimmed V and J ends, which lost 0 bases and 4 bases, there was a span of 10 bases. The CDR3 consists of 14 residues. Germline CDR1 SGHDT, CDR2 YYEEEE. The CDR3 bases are TGTGCCAGCAGCTTGGATCAGGGTAGCTATGGCTACACCTTC. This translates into CASSLDQGSYGYTF. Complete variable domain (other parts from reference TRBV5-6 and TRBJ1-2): DAGVTQSPTHLIKTRGQQVTLRCSPKSGHDTVSWYQQALGQGPQFIFQYYEEEERQRGNFPDRFSGHQFPNYSSELNVNALLLGDSALYLCASSLDQGSYGYTFGSGTRLTVV.

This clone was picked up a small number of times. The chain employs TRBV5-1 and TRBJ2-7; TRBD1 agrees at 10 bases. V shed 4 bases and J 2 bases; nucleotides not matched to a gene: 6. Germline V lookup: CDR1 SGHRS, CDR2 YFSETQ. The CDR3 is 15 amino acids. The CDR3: CASSPGQGMPYEQYF. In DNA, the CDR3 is TGCGCCAGCAGCCCGGGACAGGGGATGCCCTACGAGCAGTACTTC.

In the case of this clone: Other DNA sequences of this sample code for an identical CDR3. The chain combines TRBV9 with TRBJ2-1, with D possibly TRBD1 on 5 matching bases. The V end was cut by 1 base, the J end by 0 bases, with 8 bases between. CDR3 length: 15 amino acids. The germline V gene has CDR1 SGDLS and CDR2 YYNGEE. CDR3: CASSVQGSSYNEQFF. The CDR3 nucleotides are TGTGCCAGCAGCGTACAGGGTAGCTCCTACAATGAGCAGTTCTTC.

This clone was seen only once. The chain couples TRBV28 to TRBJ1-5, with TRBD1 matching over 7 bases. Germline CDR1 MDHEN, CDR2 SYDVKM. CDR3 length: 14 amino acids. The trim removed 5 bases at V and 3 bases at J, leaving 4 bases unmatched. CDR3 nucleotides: TGTGCCAGCAGTCGACAGGGTCCCAATCAGCCCCAGCATTTT. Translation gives CASSRQGPNQPQHF.

Here the CDR3 reads CASSMVQRTASFMETQYF. The CDR3, as DNA: TGTGCCAGTAGTATGGTTCAGAGGACAGCGAGTTTTATGGAGACCCAGTACTTC. The genes are TRBV19 and TRBJ2-5, with a weak D call TRBD1 (6 bases). Germline-derived CDR1 and CDR2 are LNHDA and SQIVND (reference sequence). Trimming pared 3 bases from V and 5 bases from J, leaving 25 bases between. The length of the CDR3 is 18 residues. Full variable domain (missing parts from reference TRBV19 and TRBJ2-5): DGGITQSPKYLFRKEGQNVTLSCEQNLNHDAMYWYRQDPGQGLRLIYYSQIVNDFQKGDIAEGYSVSREKKESFPLTVTSAQKNPTAFYLCASSMVQRTASFMETQYFGPGTRLLVL.

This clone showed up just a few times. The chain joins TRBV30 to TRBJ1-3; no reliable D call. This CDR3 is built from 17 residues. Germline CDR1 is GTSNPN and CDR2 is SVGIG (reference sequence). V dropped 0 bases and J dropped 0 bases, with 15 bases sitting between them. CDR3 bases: TGTGCCTGGAGTGTAATCTACCCAGGCGACTCTGGAAACACCATATATTTT. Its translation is CAWSVIYPGDSGNTIYF.

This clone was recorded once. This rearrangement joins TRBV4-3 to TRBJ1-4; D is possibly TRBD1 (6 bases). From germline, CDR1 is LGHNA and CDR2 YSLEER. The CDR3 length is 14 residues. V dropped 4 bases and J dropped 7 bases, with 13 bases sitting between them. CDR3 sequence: CASSPGQLGEKLFF. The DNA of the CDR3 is TGCGCCAGCAGCCCCGGACAGCTTGGTGAAAAACTGTTTTTT.

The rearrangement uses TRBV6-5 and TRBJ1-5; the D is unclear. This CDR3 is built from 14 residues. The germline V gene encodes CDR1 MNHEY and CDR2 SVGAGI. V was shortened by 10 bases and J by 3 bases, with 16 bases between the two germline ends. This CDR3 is CATGRGGTNQPQHF. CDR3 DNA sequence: TGTGCCACCGGTCGGGGAGGTACCAATCAGCCCCAGCATTTT.

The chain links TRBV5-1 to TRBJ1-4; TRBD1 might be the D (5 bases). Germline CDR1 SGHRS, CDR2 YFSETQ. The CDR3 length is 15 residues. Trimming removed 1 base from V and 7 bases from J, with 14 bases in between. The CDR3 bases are TGCGCCAGCAGCTTGACCGGGACGGCGAGTGAAAAACTGTTTTTT. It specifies CASSLTGTASEKLFF.

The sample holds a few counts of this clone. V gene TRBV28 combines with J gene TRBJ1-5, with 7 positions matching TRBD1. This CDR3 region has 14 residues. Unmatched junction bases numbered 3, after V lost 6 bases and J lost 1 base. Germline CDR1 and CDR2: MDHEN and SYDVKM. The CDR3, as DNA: TGTGCCAGCAGAACAGGGGTGAGCAATCAGCCCCAGCATTTT. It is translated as CASRTGVSNQPQHF. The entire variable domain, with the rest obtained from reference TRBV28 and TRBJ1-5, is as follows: DVKVTQSSRYLVKRTGEKVFLECVQDMDHENMFWYRQDPGLGLRLIYFSYDVKMKEKGDIPEGYSVSREKKERFSLILESASTNQTSMYLCASRTGVSNQPQHFGDGTRLSIL.

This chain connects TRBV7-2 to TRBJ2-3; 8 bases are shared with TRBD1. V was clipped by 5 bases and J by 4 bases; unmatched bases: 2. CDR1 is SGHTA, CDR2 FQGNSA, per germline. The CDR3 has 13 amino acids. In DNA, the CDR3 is TGTGCCAGCAGCAAGACAGGGGCAGATACGCAGTATTTT. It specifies CASSKTGADTQYF.

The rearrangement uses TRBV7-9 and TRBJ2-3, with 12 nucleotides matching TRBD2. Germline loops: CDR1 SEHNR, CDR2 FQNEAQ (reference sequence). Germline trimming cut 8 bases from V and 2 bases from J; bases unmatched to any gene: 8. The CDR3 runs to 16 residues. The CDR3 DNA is TGTGCCAGCCCCCCGCTAGCGGGGGGGATCACAGATACGCAGTATTTT. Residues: CASPPLAGGITDTQYF.

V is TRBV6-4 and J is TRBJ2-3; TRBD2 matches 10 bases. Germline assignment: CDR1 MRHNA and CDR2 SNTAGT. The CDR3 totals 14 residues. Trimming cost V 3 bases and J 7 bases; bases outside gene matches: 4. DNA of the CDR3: TGTGCCAGCAGTGAAGCGGGAGGGCCAAATACGCAGTATTTT. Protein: CASSEAGGPNTQYF.

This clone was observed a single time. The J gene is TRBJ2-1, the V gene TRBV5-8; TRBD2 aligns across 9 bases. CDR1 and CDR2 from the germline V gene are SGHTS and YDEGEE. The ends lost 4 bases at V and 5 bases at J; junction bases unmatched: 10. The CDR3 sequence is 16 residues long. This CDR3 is CASSLKVSSGNNEQFF. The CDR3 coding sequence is TGTGCCAGCAGCCTGAAGGTGTCTAGCGGGAACAATGAGCAGTTCTTC.

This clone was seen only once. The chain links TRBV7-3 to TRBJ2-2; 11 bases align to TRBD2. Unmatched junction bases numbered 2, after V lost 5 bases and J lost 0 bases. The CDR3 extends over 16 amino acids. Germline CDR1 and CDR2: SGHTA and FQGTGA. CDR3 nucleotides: TGTGCCAGCAGCCCGACTAGCGGGGCGAACACCGGGGAGCTGTTTTTT. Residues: CASSPTSGANTGELFF. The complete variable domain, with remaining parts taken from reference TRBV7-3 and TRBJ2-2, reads GAGVSQTPSNKVTEKGKYVELRCDPISGHTALYWYRQSLGQGPEFLIYFQGTGAADDSGLPNDRFFAVRPEGSVSTLKIQRTERGDSAVYLCASSPTSGANTGELFFGEGSRLTVL.